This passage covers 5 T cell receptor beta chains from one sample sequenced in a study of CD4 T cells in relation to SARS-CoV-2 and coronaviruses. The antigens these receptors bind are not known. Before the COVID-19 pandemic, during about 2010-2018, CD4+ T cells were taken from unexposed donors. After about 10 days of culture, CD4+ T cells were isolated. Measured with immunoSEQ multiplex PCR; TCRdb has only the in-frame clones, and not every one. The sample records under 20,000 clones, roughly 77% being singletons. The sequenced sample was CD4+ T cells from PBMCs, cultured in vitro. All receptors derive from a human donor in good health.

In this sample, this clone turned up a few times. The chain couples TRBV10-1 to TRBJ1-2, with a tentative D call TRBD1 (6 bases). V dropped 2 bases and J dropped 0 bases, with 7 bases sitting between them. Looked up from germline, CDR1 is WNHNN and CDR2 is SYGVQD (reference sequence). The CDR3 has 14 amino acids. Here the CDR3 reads CASSEDRTNYGYTF. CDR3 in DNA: TGCGCCAGCAGTGAGGACAGGACTAACTATGGCTACACCTTC.

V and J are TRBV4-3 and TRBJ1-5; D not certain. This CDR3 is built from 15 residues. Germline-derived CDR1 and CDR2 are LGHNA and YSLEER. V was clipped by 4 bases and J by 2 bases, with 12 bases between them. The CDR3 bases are TGCGCCAGCAGCCGGACGCTATTGGGCAATCAGCCCCAGCATTTT. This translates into CASSRTLLGNQPQHF.

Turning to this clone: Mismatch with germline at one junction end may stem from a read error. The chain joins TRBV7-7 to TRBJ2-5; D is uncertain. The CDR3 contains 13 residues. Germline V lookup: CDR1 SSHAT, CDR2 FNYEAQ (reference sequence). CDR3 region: CASSFVLQETQYF. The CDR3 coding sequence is TGTGCTAGCAGCTTCGTCCTCCAAGAGACCCAGTACTTC.

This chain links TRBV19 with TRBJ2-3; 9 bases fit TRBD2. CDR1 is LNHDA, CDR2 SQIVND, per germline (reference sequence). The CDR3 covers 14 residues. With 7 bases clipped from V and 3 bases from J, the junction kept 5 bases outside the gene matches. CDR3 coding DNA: TGTGCCAGTACCATGACTAGCGGAACAGATACGCAGTATTTT. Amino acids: CASTMTSGTDTQYF.

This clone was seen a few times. CDR3 sequence reads: CSGNRGGTGELFF. The CDR3 nucleotides read TGCAGCGGGAACAGGGGCGGGACCGGGGAGCTGTTTTTT. The V and J genes are TRBV29-1 and TRBJ2-2; 7 bases fit TRBD1. The trim removed 7 bases at V and 5 bases at J, leaving 7 bases unmatched. The CDR3 runs 13 residues. The germline V gene encodes CDR1 SQVTM and CDR2 ANQGSEA.